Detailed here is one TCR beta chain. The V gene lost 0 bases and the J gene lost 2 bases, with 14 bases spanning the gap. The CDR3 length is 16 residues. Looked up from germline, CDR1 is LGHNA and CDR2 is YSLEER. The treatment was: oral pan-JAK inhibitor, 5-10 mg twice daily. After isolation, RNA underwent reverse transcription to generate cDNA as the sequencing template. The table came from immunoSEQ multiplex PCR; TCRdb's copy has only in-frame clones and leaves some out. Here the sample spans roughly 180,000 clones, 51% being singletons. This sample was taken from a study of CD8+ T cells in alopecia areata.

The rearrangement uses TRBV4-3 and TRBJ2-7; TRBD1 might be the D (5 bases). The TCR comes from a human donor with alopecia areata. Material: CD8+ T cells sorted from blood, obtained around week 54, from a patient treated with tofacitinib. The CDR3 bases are TGCGCCAGCAGCCAAGAAGAAGGGGCTTGGACCTACGAGCAGTACTTC. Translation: CASSQEEGAWTYEQYF.